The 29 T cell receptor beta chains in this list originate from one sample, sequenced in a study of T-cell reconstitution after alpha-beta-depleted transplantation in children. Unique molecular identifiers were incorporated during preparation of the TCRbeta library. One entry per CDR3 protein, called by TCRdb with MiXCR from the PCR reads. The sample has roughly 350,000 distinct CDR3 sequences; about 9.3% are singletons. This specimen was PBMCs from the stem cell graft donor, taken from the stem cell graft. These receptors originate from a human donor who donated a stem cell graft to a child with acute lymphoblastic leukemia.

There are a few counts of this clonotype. The CDR3 reads CASSPDSSTGELFF. CDR3 bases: TGTGCCAGCAGCCCCGACAGCTCCACCGGGGAGCTGTTTTTT. This chain uses TRBV12-3 or TRBV12-4 with TRBJ2-2; weak D call: TRBD1 (5 bases). The V and J ends lost 6 bases and 4 bases respectively, with 12 bases between them. The CDR3 has 14 residues.

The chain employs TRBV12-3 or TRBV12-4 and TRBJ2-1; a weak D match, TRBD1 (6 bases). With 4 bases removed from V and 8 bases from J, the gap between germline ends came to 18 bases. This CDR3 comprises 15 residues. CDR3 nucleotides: TGTGCCAGCAGTTCCGATTGGGGGACACACGATGAGCAGTTCTTC. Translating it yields CASSSDWGTHDEQFF.

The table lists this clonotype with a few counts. In DNA, the CDR3 is TGCAGTGCTAGAGCCCGGGGCCTTAATGAAAAACTGTTTTTT. Encoded protein: CSARARGLNEKLFF. The gene calls are TRBV20-1 and TRBJ1-4; D is perhaps TRBD1 (5 bases). From germline, CDR1 is DFQATT and CDR2 SNEGSKA (reference sequence). Trimming stripped 1 base from V and 4 bases from J, with 10 bases between. There are 14 residues in the CDR3.

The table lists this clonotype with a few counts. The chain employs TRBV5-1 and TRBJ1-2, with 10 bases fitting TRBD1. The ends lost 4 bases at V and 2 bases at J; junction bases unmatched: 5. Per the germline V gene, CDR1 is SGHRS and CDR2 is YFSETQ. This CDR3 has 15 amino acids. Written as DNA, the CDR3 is TGCGCCAGCAGCCATGGACAGGGGGACAACTATGGCTACACCTTC. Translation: CASSHGQGDNYGYTF.

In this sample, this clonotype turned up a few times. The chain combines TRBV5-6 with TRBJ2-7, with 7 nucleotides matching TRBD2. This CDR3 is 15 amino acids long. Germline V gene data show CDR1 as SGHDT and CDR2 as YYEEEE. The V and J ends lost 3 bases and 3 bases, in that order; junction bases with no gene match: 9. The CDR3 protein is CASSSLWGGDYEQYF. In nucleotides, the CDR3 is TGTGCCAGCAGCTCCCTTTGGGGGGGGGACTACGAGCAGTACTTC.

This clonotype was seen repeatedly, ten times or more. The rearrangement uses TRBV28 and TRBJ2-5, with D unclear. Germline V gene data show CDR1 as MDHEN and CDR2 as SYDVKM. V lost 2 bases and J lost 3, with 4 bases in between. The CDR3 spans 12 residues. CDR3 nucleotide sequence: TGTGCCAGCAGTTTAAACGAAGAGACCCAGTACTTC. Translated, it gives CASSLNEETQYF.

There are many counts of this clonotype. Here the CDR3 DNA reads TGTGCCAGCAGTTCACAGGGGAACACCGGGGAGCTGTTTTTT. This sequence encodes CASSSQGNTGELFF. The gene calls are TRBV12-3 or TRBV12-4 and TRBJ2-2; possibly TRBD1 for D (6 bases). The length of the CDR3 is 14 residues. Trimming stripped 4 bases from V and 1 base from J, with 7 bases between.

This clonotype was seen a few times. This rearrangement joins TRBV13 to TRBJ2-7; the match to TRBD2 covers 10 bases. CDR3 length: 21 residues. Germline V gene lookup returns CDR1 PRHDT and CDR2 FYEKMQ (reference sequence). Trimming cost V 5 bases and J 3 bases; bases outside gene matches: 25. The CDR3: CASSPTQGLAVYSTPDYEQYF. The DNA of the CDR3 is TGTGCCAGCAGCCCAACTCAAGGACTAGCGGTTTATTCCACACCCGACTACGAGCAGTACTTC.

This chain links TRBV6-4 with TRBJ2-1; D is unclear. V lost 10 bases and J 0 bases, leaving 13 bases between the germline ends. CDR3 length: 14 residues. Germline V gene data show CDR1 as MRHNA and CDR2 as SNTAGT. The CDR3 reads CATAWGSSYNEQFF. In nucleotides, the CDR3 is TGTGCCACCGCGTGGGGAAGCTCCTACAATGAGCAGTTCTTC.

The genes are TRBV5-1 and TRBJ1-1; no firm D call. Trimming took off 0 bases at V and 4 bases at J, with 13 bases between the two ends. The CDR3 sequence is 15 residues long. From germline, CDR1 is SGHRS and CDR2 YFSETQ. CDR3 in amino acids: CASSLGAGGRTEAFF. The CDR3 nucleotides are TGCGCCAGCAGCTTGGGGGCGGGCGGACGCACTGAAGCTTTCTTT.

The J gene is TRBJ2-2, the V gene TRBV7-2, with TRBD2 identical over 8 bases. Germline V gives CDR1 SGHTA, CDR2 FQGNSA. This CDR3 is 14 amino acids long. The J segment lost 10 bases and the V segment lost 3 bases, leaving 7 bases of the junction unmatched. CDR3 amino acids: CASSFLAGQEELFF. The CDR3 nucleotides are TGTGCCAGCAGCTTCCTAGCGGGTCAGGAGGAGCTGTTTTTT.

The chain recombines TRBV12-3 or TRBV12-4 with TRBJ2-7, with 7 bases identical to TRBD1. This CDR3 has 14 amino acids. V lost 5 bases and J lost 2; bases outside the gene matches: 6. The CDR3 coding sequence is TGTGCCAGCAGTCCCACAGGGGTGACCTACGAGCAGTACTTC. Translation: CASSPTGVTYEQYF.

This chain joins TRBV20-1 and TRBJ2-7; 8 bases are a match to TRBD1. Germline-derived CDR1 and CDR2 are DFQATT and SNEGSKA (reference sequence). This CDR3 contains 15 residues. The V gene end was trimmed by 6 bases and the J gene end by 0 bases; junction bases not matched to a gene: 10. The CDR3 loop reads CSAWDRSLVSYEQYF. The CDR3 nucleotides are TGCAGTGCCTGGGACAGGTCCCTCGTCTCCTACGAGCAGTACTTC.

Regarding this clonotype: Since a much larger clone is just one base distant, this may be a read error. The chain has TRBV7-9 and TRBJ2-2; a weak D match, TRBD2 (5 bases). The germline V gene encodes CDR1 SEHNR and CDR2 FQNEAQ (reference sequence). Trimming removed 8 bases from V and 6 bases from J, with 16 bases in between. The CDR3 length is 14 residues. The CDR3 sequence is CASGRGINAGELFF. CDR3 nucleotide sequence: TGTGCCAGCGGGAGAGGGATTAACGCCGGGGAGCTGTTTTTT.

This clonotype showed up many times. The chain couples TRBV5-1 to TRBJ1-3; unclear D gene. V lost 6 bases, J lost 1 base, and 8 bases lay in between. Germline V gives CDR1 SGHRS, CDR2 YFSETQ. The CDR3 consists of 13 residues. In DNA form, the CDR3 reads TGCGCCAGCACCTGGGGATCTGGAAACACCATATATTTT. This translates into CASTWGSGNTIYF.

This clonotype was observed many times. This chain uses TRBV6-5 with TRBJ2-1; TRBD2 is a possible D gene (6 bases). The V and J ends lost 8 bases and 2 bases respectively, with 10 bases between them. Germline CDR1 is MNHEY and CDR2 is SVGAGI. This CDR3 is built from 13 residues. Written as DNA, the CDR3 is TGTGCCAGCCTTAGCGGTCCCTACAATGAGCAGTTCTTC. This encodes CASLSGPYNEQFF.

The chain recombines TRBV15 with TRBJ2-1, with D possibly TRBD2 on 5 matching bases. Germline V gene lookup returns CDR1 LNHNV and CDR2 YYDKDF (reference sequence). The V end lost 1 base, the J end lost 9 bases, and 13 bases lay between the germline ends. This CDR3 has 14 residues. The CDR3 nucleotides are TGTGCCACCAGCAGAGGAGTGTCGGGGAGTGAGCAGTTCTTC. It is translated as CATSRGVSGSEQFF.

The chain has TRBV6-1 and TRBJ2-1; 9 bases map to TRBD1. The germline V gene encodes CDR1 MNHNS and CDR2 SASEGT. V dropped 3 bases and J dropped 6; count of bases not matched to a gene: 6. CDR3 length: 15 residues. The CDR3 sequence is CASSDPGTGSNEQFF. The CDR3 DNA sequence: TGTGCCAGCAGTGACCCCGGGACAGGGAGCAATGAGCAGTTCTTC.

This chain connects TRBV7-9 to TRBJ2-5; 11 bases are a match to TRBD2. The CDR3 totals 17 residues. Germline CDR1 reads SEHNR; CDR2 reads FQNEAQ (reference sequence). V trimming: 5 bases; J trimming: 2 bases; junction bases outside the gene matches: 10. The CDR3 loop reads CASSPRPTSGAQETQYF. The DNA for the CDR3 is TGTGCCAGCAGCCCCCGACCGACTAGCGGGGCACAAGAGACCCAGTACTTC.

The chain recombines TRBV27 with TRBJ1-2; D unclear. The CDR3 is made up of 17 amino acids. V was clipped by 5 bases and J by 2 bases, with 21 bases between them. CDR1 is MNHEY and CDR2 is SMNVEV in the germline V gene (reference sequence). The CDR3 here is CASSIRAYGIGNYGYTF. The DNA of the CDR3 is TGTGCCAGCAGTATTCGAGCTTACGGGATTGGAAACTATGGCTACACCTTC.

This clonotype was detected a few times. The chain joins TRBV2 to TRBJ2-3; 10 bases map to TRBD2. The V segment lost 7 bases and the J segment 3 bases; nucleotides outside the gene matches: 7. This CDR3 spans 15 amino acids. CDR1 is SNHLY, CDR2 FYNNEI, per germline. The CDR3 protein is CASTPPSGRTDTQYF. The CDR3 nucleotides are TGTGCCAGCACTCCCCCTAGCGGGAGAACAGATACGCAGTATTTT.

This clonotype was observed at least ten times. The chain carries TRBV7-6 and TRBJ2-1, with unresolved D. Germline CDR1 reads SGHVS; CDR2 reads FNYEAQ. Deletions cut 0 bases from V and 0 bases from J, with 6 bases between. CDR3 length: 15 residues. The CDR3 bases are TGTGCCAGCAGCTTAGCGGTTGGCTCCTACAATGAGCAGTTCTTC. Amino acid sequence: CASSLAVGSYNEQFF.

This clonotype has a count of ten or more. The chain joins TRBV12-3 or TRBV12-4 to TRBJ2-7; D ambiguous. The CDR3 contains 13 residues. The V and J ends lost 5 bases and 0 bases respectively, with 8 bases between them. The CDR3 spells CASSPASSYEQYF. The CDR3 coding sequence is TGTGCCAGCAGTCCAGCCAGCTCCTACGAGCAGTACTTC.

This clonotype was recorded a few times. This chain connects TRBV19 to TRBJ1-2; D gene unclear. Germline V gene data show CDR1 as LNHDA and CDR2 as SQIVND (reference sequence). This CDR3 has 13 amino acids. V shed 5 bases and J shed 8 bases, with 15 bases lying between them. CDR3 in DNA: TGTGCCAGTAGTCCCCGAACGTGGTTGGGCTACACCTTC. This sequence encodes CASSPRTWLGYTF. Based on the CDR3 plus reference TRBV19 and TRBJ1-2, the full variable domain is DGGITQSPKYLFRKEGQNVTLSCEQNLNHDAMYWYRQDPGQGLRLIYYSQIVNDFQKGDIAEGYSVSREKKESFPLTVTSAQKNPTAFYLCASSPRTWLGYTFGSGTRLTVV.

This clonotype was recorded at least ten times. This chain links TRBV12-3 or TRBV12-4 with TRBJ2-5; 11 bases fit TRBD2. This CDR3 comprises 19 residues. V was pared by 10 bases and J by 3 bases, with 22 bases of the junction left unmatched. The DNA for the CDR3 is TGTGCCAACCACGGAGGAGAAAATAGCGGGAGGGTCCCTAAAGAGACCCAGTACTTC. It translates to CANHGGENSGRVPKETQYF.

The CDR3 protein is CASSQAGTANTDTQYF. In DNA, the CDR3 is TGTGCCAGCAGCCAAGCCGGGACAGCAAACACAGATACGCAGTATTTT. The chain employs TRBV4-2 and TRBJ2-3; TRBD1 agrees at 7 bases. CDR1 and CDR2 (germline): LGHNA, YNFKEQ. V was clipped by 1 base and J by 2 bases; unmatched bases: 6. The CDR3 covers 16 residues.

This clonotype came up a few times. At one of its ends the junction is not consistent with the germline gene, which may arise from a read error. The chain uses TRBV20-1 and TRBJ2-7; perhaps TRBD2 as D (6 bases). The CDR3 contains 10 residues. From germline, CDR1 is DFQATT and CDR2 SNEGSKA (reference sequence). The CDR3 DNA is TGCAGTGCTGGATGGGGGGAGCGCCACTTC. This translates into CSAGWGERHF.

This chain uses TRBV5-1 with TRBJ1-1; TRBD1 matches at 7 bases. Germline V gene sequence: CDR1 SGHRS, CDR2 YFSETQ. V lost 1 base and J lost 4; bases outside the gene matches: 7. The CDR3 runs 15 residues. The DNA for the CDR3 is TGCGCCAGCAGCTTGTTGGCAGGGGGTAGCACTGAAGCTTTCTTT. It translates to CASSLLAGGSTEAFF.

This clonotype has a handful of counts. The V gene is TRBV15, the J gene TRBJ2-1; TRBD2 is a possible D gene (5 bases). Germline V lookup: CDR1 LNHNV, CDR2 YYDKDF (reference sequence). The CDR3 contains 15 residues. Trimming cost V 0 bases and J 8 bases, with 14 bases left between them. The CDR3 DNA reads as TGTGCCACCAGCAGAGATTTCGAGGGTAGCTATGAGCAGTTCTTC. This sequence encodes CATSRDFEGSYEQFF. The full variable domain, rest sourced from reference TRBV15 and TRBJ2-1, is DAMVIQNPRYQVTQFGKPVTLSCSQTLNHNVMYWYQQKSSQAPKLLFHYYDKDFNNEADTPDNFQSRRPNTSFCFLDIRSPGLGDTAMYLCATSRDFEGSYEQFFGPGTRLTVL.